This entry concerns a single T cell receptor (beta chain). This sample was taken from a study of blood T cells in healthy people across ages. There are 13 residues in the CDR3. Per germline, CDR1 SGHRS and CDR2 YFSETQ. Through a sample-barcoded 5' primer and a J-beta primer mix, a second PCR was run for roughly 6 to 12 cycles. TCRdb re-derived calls from the 5' RACE reads in MiXCR, one entry per CDR3 protein. The repertoire consists of 760,000 or so distinct CDR3 sequences, with approximately 25% occurring once and the leading ten covering 9.4%. These data also featured in a second study, about T cells of mothers and their children.

Sequencing input: blood. The rearrangement uses TRBV5-1 and TRBJ2-5; 10 bases fit TRBD2. With the DNA end fitting TRBJ2-1 better, the J assignment may be wrong. This TCR was recovered from a boy aged 10-17 years in good health. The CDR3: CASRAGGLGEQFF. The DNA for the CDR3 is TGCGCCAGCAGAGCGGGGGGGCTTGGTGAGCAGTTCTTC.